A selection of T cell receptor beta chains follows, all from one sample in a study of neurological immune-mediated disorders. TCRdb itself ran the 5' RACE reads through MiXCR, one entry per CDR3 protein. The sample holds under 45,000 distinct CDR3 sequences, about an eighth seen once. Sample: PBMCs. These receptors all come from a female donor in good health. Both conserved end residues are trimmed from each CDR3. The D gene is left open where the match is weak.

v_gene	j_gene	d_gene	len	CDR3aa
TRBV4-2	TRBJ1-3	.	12	ASSGRRDSNTIY
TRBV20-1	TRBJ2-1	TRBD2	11	RAGGSLLNEQF
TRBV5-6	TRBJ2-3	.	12	ASSPVSSTDTQY
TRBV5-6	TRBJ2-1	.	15	ASSLARDHGSYNEQF
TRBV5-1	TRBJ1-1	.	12	ASSSGIKASEAF
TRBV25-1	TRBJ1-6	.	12	ASTMGAANSPLH
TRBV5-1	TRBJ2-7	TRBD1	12	ASSRGQKPYEQY
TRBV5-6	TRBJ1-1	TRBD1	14	ASSQGQGAHGTEAF
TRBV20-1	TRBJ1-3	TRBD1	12	SARDRVSGNTIY
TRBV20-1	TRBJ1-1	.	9	SARRTVEAF
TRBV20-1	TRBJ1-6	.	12	SARPPGEGTPLH
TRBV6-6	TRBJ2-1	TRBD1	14	ASTPRGTGSISEQF
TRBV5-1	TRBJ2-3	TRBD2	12	ASMAGGIGDTQY
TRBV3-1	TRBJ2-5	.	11	ASSNQGGETQY
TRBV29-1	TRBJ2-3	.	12	SVEVGYGTDTQY
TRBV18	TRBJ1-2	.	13	ASSPARADHYGYT
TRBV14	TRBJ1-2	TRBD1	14	ASSQDPGQPFYGYT
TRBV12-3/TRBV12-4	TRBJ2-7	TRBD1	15	ASKHGVGQGNWHEQY
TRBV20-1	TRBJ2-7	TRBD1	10	SAADRVREQY
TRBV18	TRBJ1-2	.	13	ASSSGQRGAYGYT
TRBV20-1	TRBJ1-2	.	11	SANEGPGYGYT
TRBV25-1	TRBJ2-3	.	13	ASTGFGRATDTQY
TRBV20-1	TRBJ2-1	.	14	SAGEARRGRYNEQF
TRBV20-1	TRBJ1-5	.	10	SARGRNQPQH
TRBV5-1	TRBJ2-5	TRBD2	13	ASSLSGSIEETQY
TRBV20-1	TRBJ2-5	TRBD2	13	SAPAGSGGEETQY
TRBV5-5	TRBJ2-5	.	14	ASSLPGGEARETQY
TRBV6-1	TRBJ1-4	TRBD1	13	ASSGSGTGDEKQF
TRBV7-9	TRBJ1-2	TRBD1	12	ASSFPGQGGGYT
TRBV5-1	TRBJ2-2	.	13	ASSLGLVTTGELF
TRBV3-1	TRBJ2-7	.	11	ASSPLENYEQY
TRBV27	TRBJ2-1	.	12	ASSDREVGNEQF
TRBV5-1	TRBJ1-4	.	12	ASSLEAGREKLF
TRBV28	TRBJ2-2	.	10	AGARGTGELF
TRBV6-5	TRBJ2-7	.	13	ASSSLLGSSVEQY
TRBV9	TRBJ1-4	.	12	ASSAGRSGEKLF
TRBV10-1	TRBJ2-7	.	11	ASSVTASGEQY
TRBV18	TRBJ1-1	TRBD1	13	ASSPLQGANTEAF
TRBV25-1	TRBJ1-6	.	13	ASSEARGDNSPLH
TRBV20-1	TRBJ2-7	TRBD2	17	SARGRSGISTRSSYEQY
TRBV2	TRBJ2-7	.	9	ASQRAYEQY
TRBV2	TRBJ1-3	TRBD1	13	ASSEAGGTGNTIY
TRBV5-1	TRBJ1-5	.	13	ASSLDGGVFQPQH
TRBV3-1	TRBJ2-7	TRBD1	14	VSSHPGTGGIFEQY
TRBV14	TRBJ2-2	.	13	ASSHRVVNTGELF
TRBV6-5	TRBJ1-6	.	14	ASSLGASSYNSPLH
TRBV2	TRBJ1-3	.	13	ASSGSSGPGNTIY
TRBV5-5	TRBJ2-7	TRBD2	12	ASSWTSGAYEQY
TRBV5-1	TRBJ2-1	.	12	ASSFRQLVDEQF